Presented here are 31 T cell receptor beta chains from one specimen sequenced in a study of T cells after yellow fever vaccination. TCRdb called the 5' RACE reads again in MiXCR, with one record for every CDR3 protein. The profile shows about 69,000 distinct CDR3 sequences, 5.9% of them singletons. The specimen was CD4+ T cells sorted from PBMCs, collected less than 18 days after the first yellow fever vaccination. These receptors were taken from a man aged 18 to 30 who received the YFV17D yellow fever vaccine.

This clonotype came up many times. The chain has TRBV6-1 and TRBJ1-2; tentative D call: TRBD1 (6 bases). The CDR3 loop spans 17 amino acids. Germline CDR1 and CDR2: MNHNS and SASEGT. Trimming pared 7 bases from V and 3 bases from J, leaving 24 bases between. CDR3 loop: CASISAGADRSYYGYTF. The CDR3 DNA reads TGTGCCAGCATAAGCGCGGGGGCCGACAGATCTTACTATGGCTACACCTTC.

This clonotype came up many times. The chain joins TRBV5-1 to TRBJ1-5; 9 nucleotides match TRBD1. Germline V gene sequence: CDR1 SGHRS, CDR2 YFSETQ. Germline trimming cut 4 bases from V and 0 bases from J; bases unmatched to any gene: 5. The CDR3 length is 16 residues. In DNA form, the CDR3 reads TGCGCCAGCAGCCCGGGACAGGGTTATAGCAATCAGCCCCAGCATTTT. Translation gives CASSPGQGYSNQPQHF.

This clonotype was observed many times. The V gene is TRBV7-9, the J gene TRBJ1-5; 11 bases line up with TRBD1. The CDR3 spans 15 residues. J gave up 6 bases and V 5 bases, and 6 bases lay outside the gene matches. Looked up from germline, CDR1 is SEHNR and CDR2 is FQNEAQ (reference sequence). Here the CDR3 reads CASSGGTGGRQPQHF. The CDR3 DNA reads as TGTGCCAGCAGCGGAGGGACAGGGGGGCGTCAGCCCCAGCATTTT.

This clonotype was picked up many times. The gene calls are TRBV12-3 or TRBV12-4 and TRBJ1-6; the D is unclear. V lost 3 bases to trimming and J lost 14 bases, with 11 bases between them. The CDR3 is 12 residues long. The chain's CDR3 is CASSFSPTTLHF. DNA for the CDR3: TGTGCCAGCAGTTTCTCCCCTACCACCCTCCACTTT.

Ten or more counts support this clonotype. The genes are TRBV7-2 and TRBJ2-3, with 9 bases lining up with TRBD2. CDR3 length: 16 amino acids. V dropped 4 bases and J dropped 2; count of bases not matched to a gene: 7. Germline CDR1 and CDR2: SGHTA and FQGNSA. CDR3 sequence reads: CASSSTSGPLTDTQYF. DNA of the CDR3: TGTGCCAGCAGCTCTACTAGCGGGCCCCTCACAGATACGCAGTATTTT.

This clonotype was recorded at least ten times. The chain employs TRBV20-1 and TRBJ1-4; 7 bases agree with TRBD1. CDR1 is DFQATT and CDR2 is SNEGSKA in the germline V gene (reference sequence). V lost 4 bases to trimming and J lost 8 bases; unmatched junction nucleotides: 7. CDR3 size: 13 residues. The CDR3, as DNA: TGCAGTGCTAAGGAGGGGGCTCGGGAAAAACTGTTTTTT. It yields the protein CSAKEGAREKLFF.

This clonotype came up many times. The V call is TRBV5-1, the J call TRBJ2-3; D assignment may be TRBD1 or TRBD2 (5 bases each). This CDR3 has 13 amino acids. The V gene lost 7 bases and the J gene lost 4 bases, with 13 bases spanning the gap. Germline loops: CDR1 SGHRS, CDR2 YFSETQ. The CDR3 DNA follows: TGCGCCAGCCCCCCCCGGGGCCCAGATACGCAGTATTTT. Translating gives CASPPRGPDTQYF.

The gene calls are TRBV10-3 and TRBJ1-5; no clear D gene. The CDR3 extends over 13 amino acids. Germline V gene data show CDR1 as ENHRY and CDR2 as SYGVKD. V was clipped by 4 bases and J by 3 bases, with 7 bases between them. The CDR3 region is CAISVNDNQPQHF. CDR3 coding DNA: TGTGCCATCAGTGTCAACGACAATCAGCCCCAGCATTTT.

The table lists this clonotype with a few counts. The chain uses TRBV5-1 and TRBJ2-5; weak D call: TRBD1 (5 bases). Between the trimmed V and J ends, which lost 0 bases and 2 bases, there was a span of 14 bases. This CDR3 is 16 amino acids long. Germline CDR1 and CDR2: SGHRS and YFSETQ. The CDR3 sequence is CASSLGTGHVQETQYF. Here the CDR3 DNA reads TGCGCCAGCAGCTTGGGAACAGGACACGTACAAGAGACCCAGTACTTC.

This clonotype was picked up many times. The rearrangement uses TRBV10-3 and TRBJ1-1, with 7 bases lining up with TRBD1. Germline V gene lookup returns CDR1 ENHRY and CDR2 SYGVKD. This CDR3 is 12 amino acids long. The V gene end was trimmed by 4 bases and the J gene end by 11 bases; junction bases not matched to a gene: 7. CDR3 loop: CAISVQGVVAFF. In nucleotides, the CDR3 is TGTGCCATCAGTGTGCAGGGGGTAGTGGCTTTCTTT.

Many counts were recorded for this clonotype. V is TRBV25-1 and J is TRBJ2-7, with 8 bases fitting TRBD1. J was trimmed by 8 bases and V by 3 bases; bases with no gene match: 6. CDR3 length: 13 amino acids. Germline V gene data show CDR1 as MGHDK and CDR2 as SYGVNS. The CDR3: CASSDPQGVKQYF. The CDR3 DNA follows: TGTGCCAGCAGTGATCCACAGGGGGTAAAGCAGTACTTC.

Details on this clonotype: A much larger clone differs by one base, so this may be a read error. J is TRBJ2-1 and V is TRBV5-5; D is ambiguous. Trimming left V 1 base short and J 2 bases short, with 7 bases between. Per the germline V gene, CDR1 is SGHKS and CDR2 is YYEKEE (reference sequence). The CDR3 consists of 14 residues. Here the CDR3 reads CASSLLDAYNEQFF. The DNA of the CDR3 is TGTGCCAGCAGCTTGCTCGATGCCTACAATGAGCAGTTCTTC.

The chain joins TRBV2 to TRBJ2-5; 8 nucleotides match TRBD2. The CDR3 is 13 amino acids. Per germline, CDR1 SNHLY and CDR2 FYNNEI. Germline trimming cut 6 bases from V and 5 bases from J; bases unmatched to any gene: 5. CDR3 amino acids: CASSGSSGETQYF. CDR3 coding DNA: TGTGCCAGCAGCGGATCTAGCGGGGAGACCCAGTACTTC.

This clonotype ranks as medium-sized. The chain uses TRBV5-1 and TRBJ2-4; D is undetermined. Between the trimmed V and J ends, which lost 0 bases and 0 bases, there was a span of 13 bases. This CDR3 region has 17 residues. The V gene's germline CDR1 is SGHRS and CDR2 YFSETQ. The CDR3 sequence: CASSLAFEKAAKNIQYF. The CDR3 DNA reads TGCGCCAGCAGCTTGGCTTTTGAGAAGGCAGCCAAAAACATTCAGTACTTC.

In its sample, this clonotype was seen many times. The genes are TRBV4-3 and TRBJ2-7, with D hard to call. CDR1 is LGHNA, CDR2 YSLEER, per germline. This CDR3 region has 15 residues. V was pared by 2 bases and J by 2 bases, with 13 bases between. CDR3 residues: CASSQSPDGTYEQYF. The CDR3 nucleotides read TGCGCCAGCAGCCAATCGCCCGACGGAACCTACGAGCAGTACTTC.

This clonotype was found a few times. The chain joins TRBV12-3 or TRBV12-4 to TRBJ2-7, with D unresolved. CDR3 length: 14 amino acids. V gave up 1 base and J gave up 5 bases, with 12 bases separating them. The CDR3 DNA is TGTGCCAGCAGTTTAGATGGGAACCTCCACGAGCAGTACGTC. It codes for CASSLDGNLHEQYV.

This clonotype came up many times. The J gene is TRBJ2-2, the V gene TRBV5-4; tentatively, D is TRBD1 (6 bases). This CDR3 has 14 residues. V gave up 4 bases and J gave up 7 bases, with 14 bases separating them. Per the germline V gene, CDR1 is SGHNT and CDR2 is YYREEE (reference sequence). The CDR3, as DNA: TGTGCCAGCAGCCCGGACAGCTCAATCGGGGAGCTGTTTTTT. Its protein product is CASSPDSSIGELFF.

This clonotype was found many times. V and J are TRBV12-3 or TRBV12-4 and TRBJ2-7; D is ambiguous. The CDR3 loop spans 13 amino acids. V dropped 3 bases and J dropped 1 base, with 7 bases sitting between them. CDR3 bases: TGTGCCAGCAGTTTGTTCTTATCCTACGAGCAGTACGTC. Translating gives CASSLFLSYEQYV.

This clonotype was detected ten times or more. V and J are TRBV27 and TRBJ2-3; TRBD2 is a possible D gene (7 bases). The length of the CDR3 is 14 residues. Trimming stripped 5 bases from V and 6 bases from J, with 15 bases between. Germline V gives CDR1 MNHEY, CDR2 SMNVEV (reference sequence). This CDR3 reads CASSRAGAPDTQYF. The DNA of the CDR3 is TGTGCCAGCAGTCGGGCGGGGGCGCCTGATACGCAGTATTTT.

This clonotype has at least ten counts. The V call is TRBV18, the J call TRBJ2-3; TRBD2 might be the D (6 bases). V was cut by 4 bases and J by 5 bases, with 16 bases left in between. Germline V gene data show CDR1 as KGHSH and CDR2 as LQKENI. The CDR3 is 15 amino acids. Here the CDR3 reads CASSRELEGKDTQYF. CDR3 in DNA: TGTGCCAGCTCACGCGAGTTGGAGGGGAAAGATACGCAGTATTTT. The full variable domain, its missing parts supplied by reference TRBV18 and TRBJ2-3, is NAGVMQNPRHLVRRRGQEARLRCSPMKGHSHVYWYRQLPEEGLKFMVYLQKENIIDESGMPKERFSAEFPKEGPSILRIQQVVRGDSAAYFCASSRELEGKDTQYFGPGTRLTVL.

This clonotype has a count of ten or more. The chain links TRBV6-2 or TRBV6-3 to TRBJ2-5; D ambiguous. Germline-derived CDR1 and CDR2 are MNHEY and SVGEGT. V was cut by 2 bases and J by 2 bases, with 9 bases left in between. This CDR3 region has 14 residues. Here the CDR3 DNA reads TGTGCCAGCAGTTACAGGGCAACACAAGAGACCCAGTACTTC. The encoded protein is CASSYRATQETQYF.

The V gene is TRBV5-5, the J gene TRBJ2-7; unclear D gene. This CDR3 is 13 amino acids long. Trimming removed 3 bases from V and 3 bases from J, with 10 bases in between. Germline values: CDR1 SGHKS, CDR2 YYEKEE (reference sequence). CDR3 DNA: TGTGCCAGCAGCTCTGGGCTAGTCTACGAGCAGTACGTC. It translates to CASSSGLVYEQYV.

Ten or more counts support this clonotype. The genes are TRBV27 and TRBJ2-3; 15 bases map to TRBD2. Germline CDR1 and CDR2: MNHEY and SMNVEV (reference sequence). V lost 4 bases and J lost 7; bases outside the gene matches: 9. This CDR3 is built from 17 residues. The CDR3 nucleotides read TGTGCCAGCAGTTCCCCTTGGACTAGCGGGGGGGGTTATACGCAGTATTTT. Its protein product is CASSSPWTSGGGYTQYF.

In this sample, this clonotype turned up many times. The genes are TRBV12-3 or TRBV12-4 and TRBJ1-2; 7 nucleotides match TRBD1. The CDR3 extends over 13 amino acids. Trimming took 7 bases from V and 8 from J; bases not matched to a gene: 10. CDR3 DNA sequence: TGTGCCAGCACACGACAGGGAAAGGACGGCTACACCTTC. It yields the protein CASTRQGKDGYTF.

The sample holds many counts of this clonotype. An end of the junction does not agree with germline; a read error may underlie this. The chain employs TRBV19 and TRBJ2-1, with TRBD2 matching over 8 bases. Germline CDR1 LNHDA, CDR2 SQIVND (reference sequence). The CDR3 spans 15 residues. The CDR3 is CASSIAGQGTNEQFF. The CDR3 region has the DNA TGTGCCAGTAGCATAGCGGGGCAGGGGACTAATGAGCAGTTCTTC.

There are many counts of this clonotype. V is TRBV7-2 and J is TRBJ1-1, with TRBD1 identical over 9 bases. The V and J ends lost 5 bases and 3 bases, in that order; junction bases with no gene match: 4. Germline lookup yields CDR1 SGHTA and CDR2 FQGNSA. The CDR3 totals 14 residues. The CDR3 DNA follows: TGTGCCAGCAGCAATCGACAGGGGGACACTGAAGCTTTCTTT. This gives the protein CASSNRQGDTEAFF.

This clonotype was detected many times. This chain joins TRBV11-2 and TRBJ2-5, with 7 nucleotides matching TRBD1. Germline CDR1 SGHAT, CDR2 FQNNGV. V was clipped by 5 bases and J by 3 bases; unmatched bases: 9. The CDR3 contains 15 residues. The CDR3 is CASSQTYDREETQYF. CDR3 DNA: TGTGCCAGCAGCCAGACCTACGACAGGGAAGAGACCCAGTACTTC.

This clonotype was observed at least ten times. The gene calls are TRBV20-1 and TRBJ1-1; D may be TRBD1 (5 bases). From germline, CDR1 is DFQATT and CDR2 SNEGSKA (reference sequence). The CDR3 loop spans 13 amino acids. With 5 bases removed from V and 0 bases from J, the gap between germline ends came to 10 bases. The chain's CDR3 is CSAWDGVNTEAFF. The CDR3 DNA is TGCAGTGCTTGGGACGGGGTGAACACTGAAGCTTTCTTT.

The sample holds many counts of this clonotype. The V call is TRBV4-1, the J call TRBJ1-5; D perhaps matches TRBD1 (5 bases). V was cut by 1 base and J by 3 bases, with 22 bases left in between. Germline V gives CDR1 MGHRA, CDR2 YSYEKL. This CDR3 has 19 amino acids. CDR3: CASSQATVGLDRPNQPQHF. In DNA, the CDR3 is TGCGCCAGCAGCCAAGCCACGGTCGGGCTTGACAGACCCAATCAGCCCCAGCATTTT.

This clonotype was seen ten or more times. The chain carries TRBV4-1 and TRBJ2-1, with unresolved D. The CDR3 sequence is 15 residues long. CDR1 is MGHRA, CDR2 YSYEKL, per germline. V lost 5 bases and J 0 bases, leaving 11 bases between the germline ends. Here the CDR3 DNA reads TGCGCCAGCAGCGTCAGCGATATCTCCTACAATGAGCAGTTCTTC. This codes for CASSVSDISYNEQFF.

This clonotype was counted ten times or more. The chain uses TRBV7-9 and TRBJ2-3; D possibly corresponds to TRBD2 (5 bases). The germline CDR1 and CDR2 sequences are SEHNR and FQNEAQ (reference sequence). The CDR3 is 15 amino acids. Trimming pared 1 base from V and 1 base from J, leaving 9 bases between. In DNA form, the CDR3 reads TGTGCCAGCAGCTTAGTTTCCGGGGGCACAGATACGCAGTATTTT. This codes for CASSLVSGGTDTQYF. Full variable domain (remainder filled in from reference TRBV7-9 and TRBJ2-3): DTGVSQNPRHKITKRGQNVTFRCDPISEHNRLYWYRQTLGQGPEFLTYFQNEAQLEKSRLLSDRFSAERPKGSFSTLEIQRTEQGDSAMYLCASSLVSGGTDTQYFGPGTRLTVL.